This TCR beta chain stems from a study of T-cell reconstitution after alpha-beta-depleted transplantation in children listed by TCRdb under 2016. About the full investigation: Using TCR repertoire profiling, the study quantitatively followed how T-cell immune reconstitution unfolded in children after TCRalphabeta/CD19-depleted allogeneic hematopoietic cell transplantation.

The library came from PCR. The instrument given in TCRdb is Illumina HiSeq 2500. To normalize quantification of the TCRbeta repertoire, the TCR libraries were built with molecular barcoding that relied on unique molecular identifiers. TCRdb cleaned the public reads at Q25 with fastp, built clones with MiXCR and kept in-frame beta chains. Here each entry gathers all rows of one CDR3 protein and keeps the most common genes and DNA. In this sample the table shows 98,000 or so distinct CDR3 sequences, about a quarter of which occur a single time. The ten largest clones represent over 20% of the sample. This clonotype has only a few counts. There is no known antigen for this receptor. The input lacks base qualities; no much larger clone sits a single base away. For CDR1 and CDR2, the germline V gene lists MDHEN and SYDVKM. The CDR3 runs 14 residues from the cysteine to the phenylalanine. Left in the record is the CDR3 DNA by itself, 42 bases read in frame from the first base. The junction shows trimming of 6 bases on V and 4 bases on J, plus 14 bases between the germline ends.

Reading the label with the study, this specimen's treatment or condition is: allogeneic hematopoietic cell transplantation with graft depleted of TCRalphabeta T cells and CD19 B cells. TCRalphabeta/CD19-depleted allogeneic hematopoietic cell grafts were given to the transplant recipients, all of whom were children. General findings and caveats noted by the study authors: In some patients, the high TCRbeta diversity seen at day 60 was put down to recipient T cells and intrathymic progenitors that had survived conditioning. The apparently early alphabetaT-cell count recovery about two months after transplant was reportedly dependent on only several hundred rapidly expanded clones derived from non-depleted graft cells. The frequencies of hyperexpanded clones fell over the following months, and after one year, T-cell counts and TCRbeta diversity were mostly attributed to newly produced T cells.

The chain was built from TRBV28 and TRBJ2-3; 5 matching bases give a weak D call of TRBD1. The TCR originated in a boy aged 2-9 years with acute lymphoblastic leukemia, due to receive a stem cell transplant. The sequencing here drew on PBMCs, taken before TCRalphabeta/CD19-depleted stem cell transplant. The nucleotide sequence reads TGTGCCAGCAGCCCAAGCCCAGGGCCAGATACGCAGTATTTT. Its translation reads: CASSPSPGPDTQYF.